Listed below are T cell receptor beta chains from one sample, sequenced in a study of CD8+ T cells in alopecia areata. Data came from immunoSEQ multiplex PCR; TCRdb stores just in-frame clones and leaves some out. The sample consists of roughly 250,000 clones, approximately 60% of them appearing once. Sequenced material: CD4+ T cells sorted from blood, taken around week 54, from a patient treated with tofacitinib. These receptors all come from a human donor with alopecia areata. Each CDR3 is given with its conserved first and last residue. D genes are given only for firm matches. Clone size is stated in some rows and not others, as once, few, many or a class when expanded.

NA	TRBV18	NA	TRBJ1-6	CASSPRRDTHSPLHF	TGTGCCAGCTCACCACGCCGGGACACCCATTCACCCCTCCACTTT
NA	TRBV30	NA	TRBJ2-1	CAWKGQAYNEQFF	TGTGCCTGGAAGGGGCAGGCCTACAATGAGCAGTTCTTC
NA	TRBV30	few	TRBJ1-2	CAWLDQGRYGYTF	TGTGCCTGGTTGGACCAGGGGAGGTATGGCTACACCTTC
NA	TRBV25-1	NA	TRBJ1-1	CASSEYSLTATEAFF	TGTGCCAGCAGTGAATATAGTTTGACAGCCACTGAAGCTTTCTTT
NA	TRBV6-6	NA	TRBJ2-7	CASSSLTYEQYF	TGTGCCAGCAGTTCCCTGACTTACGAGCAGTACTTC
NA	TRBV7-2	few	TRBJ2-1	CASSLANEQFF	TGTGCCAGCAGCTTAGCCAATGAGCAGTTCTTC
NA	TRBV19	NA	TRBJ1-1	CASSLLPALEAFF	TGTGCCAGTAGTTTACTACCGGCCCTTGAAGCTTTCTTT
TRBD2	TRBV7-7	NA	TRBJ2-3	CASSPGTRTDTQYF	TGTGCTAGCAGTCCCGGGACTAGGACAGATACGCAGTATTTT
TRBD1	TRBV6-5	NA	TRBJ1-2	CASRPTGFRYGYTF	TGTGCCAGCAGGCCGACAGGGTTTCGGTATGGCTACACCTTC
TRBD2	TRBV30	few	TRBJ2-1	CAWGTSGYNEQFF	TGTGCCTGGGGGACTAGCGGATACAATGAGCAGTTCTTC
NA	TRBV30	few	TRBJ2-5	CAWSVMTGTQYF	TGTGCCTGGAGTGTAATGACAGGGACCCAGTACTTC
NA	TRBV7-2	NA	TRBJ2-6	CASSARQTTSGANVLTF	TGTGCCAGCAGCGCCCGACAGACTACCTCTGGGGCCAACGTCCTGACTTTC
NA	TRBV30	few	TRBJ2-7	CAWSLTQGKQYF	TGTGCCTGGAGTTTGACACAGGGAAAACAGTACTTC
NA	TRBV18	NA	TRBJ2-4	CASSPGWESGIQYF	TGTGCCAGCTCACCCGGATGGGAGTCTGGCATTCAGTACTTC
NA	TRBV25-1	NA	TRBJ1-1	CASSEQVSDTEAFF	TGTGCCAGCAGCGAACAGGTCTCGGACACTGAAGCTTTCTTT
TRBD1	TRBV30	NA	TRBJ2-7	CAWRHRRDRDVEQYF	TGTGCCTGGAGGCACCGCCGGGACAGGGATGTCGAGCAGTACTTC
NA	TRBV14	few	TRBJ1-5	CASSSGRNQPQHF	TGTGCCAGCAGTTCGGGCCGCAATCAGCCCCAGCATTTT
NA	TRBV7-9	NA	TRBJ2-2	CASSLGGYRNTGELFF	TGTGCCAGCAGCTTAGGGGGGTACAGGAACACCGGGGAGCTGTTTTTT
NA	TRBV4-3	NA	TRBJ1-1	CASSQDRWSTEAFF	TGCGCCAGCAGCCAAGATCGCTGGAGCACTGAAGCTTTCTTT
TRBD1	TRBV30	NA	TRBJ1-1	CAWRTGSTEAFF	TGTGCCTGGAGGACAGGGTCAACTGAAGCTTTCTTT
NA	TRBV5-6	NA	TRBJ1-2	CASSLRSGRINGYTF	TGTGCCAGCAGCTTGAGATCAGGTAGAATTAATGGCTACACCTTC
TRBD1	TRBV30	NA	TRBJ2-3	CAWRTGGTDTQYF	TGTGCCTGGAGGACAGGGGGCACAGATACGCAGTATTTT
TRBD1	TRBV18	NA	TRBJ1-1	CASSPQGVGNTEAFF	TGTGCCAGCTCACCTCAGGGGGTAGGGAACACTGAAGCTTTCTTT
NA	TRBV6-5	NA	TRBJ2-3	CASSYGGKNTQYF	TGTGCCAGCAGTTACGGGGGGAAGAATACGCAGTATTTT
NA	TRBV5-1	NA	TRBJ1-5	CASSLGGTSDQPQHF	TGCGCCAGCAGCTTGGGTGGGACATCGGATCAGCCCCAGCATTTT
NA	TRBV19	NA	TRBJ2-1	CASSISRGVFNEQFF	TGTGCCAGTAGTATATCCCGGGGAGTGTTCAATGAGCAGTTCTTC
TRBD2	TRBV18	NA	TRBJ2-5	CASSPLLAETKETQYF	TGTGCCAGCTCACCATTACTAGCGGAGACGAAAGAGACCCAGTACTTC
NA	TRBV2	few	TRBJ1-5	CASRNSDGSNQPQHF	TGTGCCAGCAGAAATTCGGACGGTAGCAATCAGCCCCAGCATTTT
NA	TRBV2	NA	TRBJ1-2	CASSDTAVYGYTF	TGTGCCAGCAGTGATACAGCCGTCTATGGCTACACCTTC
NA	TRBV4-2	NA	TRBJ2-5	CASSQDSSQETQYF	TGTGCCAGCAGCCAGGACAGTTCCCAAGAGACCCAGTACTTC
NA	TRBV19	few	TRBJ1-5	CASSIREGFGQPQHF	TGTGCCAGTAGTATAAGGGAGGGCTTCGGACAGCCCCAGCATTTT
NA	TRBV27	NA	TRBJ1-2	CASRASGEIYGYTF	TGTGCCAGCAGAGCCTCCGGGGAGATCTATGGCTACACCTTC
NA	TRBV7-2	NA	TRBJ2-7	CASSRDMGRNEQYF	TGTGCCAGCAGCCGAGATATGGGTAGAAACGAGCAGTACTTC
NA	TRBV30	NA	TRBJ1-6	CAWNRDNSPLHF	TGTGCCTGGAACAGGGATAATTCACCCCTCCACTTT
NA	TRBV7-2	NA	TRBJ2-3	CASSLVGGSTDTQYF	TGTGCCAGCAGCTTAGTTGGGGGGAGCACAGATACGCAGTATTTT
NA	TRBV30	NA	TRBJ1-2	CASKRGGGGYTF	TGTGCTAGCAAGAGGGGAGGAGGTGGCTACACCTTC
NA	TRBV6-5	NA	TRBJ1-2	CASSYRGTFVGYTF	TGTGCCAGCAGTTACCGCGGTACCTTTGTTGGCTACACCTTC
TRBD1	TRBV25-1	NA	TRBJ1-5	CASRGQGNQPQHF	TGTGCCAGCAGGGGACAGGGAAATCAGCCCCAGCATTTT
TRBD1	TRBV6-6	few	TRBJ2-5	CASRFGTGESETQYF	TGTGCCAGCAGATTTGGGACAGGGGAGTCAGAGACCCAGTACTTC
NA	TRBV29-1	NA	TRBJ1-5	CSVAPGRGSGQPQHF	TGCAGCGTTGCCCCCGGTCGGGGGTCCGGTCAGCCCCAGCATTTT
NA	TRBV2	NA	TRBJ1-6	CASSGEPYNSPLHF	TGTGCCAGCAGTGGGGAGCCCTATAATTCACCCCTCCACTTT
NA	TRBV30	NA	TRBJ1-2	CAWSVAPLGGYTF	TGTGCCTGGAGTGTAGCGCCCCTCGGTGGCTACACCTTC